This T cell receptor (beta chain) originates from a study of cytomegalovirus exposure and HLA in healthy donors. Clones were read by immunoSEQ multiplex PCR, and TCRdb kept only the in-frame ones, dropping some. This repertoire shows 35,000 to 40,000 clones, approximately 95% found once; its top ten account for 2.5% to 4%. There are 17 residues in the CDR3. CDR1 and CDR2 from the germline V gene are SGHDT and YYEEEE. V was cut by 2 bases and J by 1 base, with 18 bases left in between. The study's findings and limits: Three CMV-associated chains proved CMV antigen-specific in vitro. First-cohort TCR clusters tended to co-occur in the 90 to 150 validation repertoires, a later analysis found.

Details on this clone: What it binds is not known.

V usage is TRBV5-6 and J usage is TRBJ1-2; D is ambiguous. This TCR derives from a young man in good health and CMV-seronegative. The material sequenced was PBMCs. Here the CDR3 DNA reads TGTGCCAGCAGCTTCTTGCGGGCCGAATTAATTAACTATGGCTACACCTTC. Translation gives CASSFLRAELINYGYTF. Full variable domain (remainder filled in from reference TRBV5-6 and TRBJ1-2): DAGVTQSPTHLIKTRGQQVTLRCSPKSGHDTVSWYQQALGQGPQFIFQYYEEEERQRGNFPDRFSGHQFPNYSSELNVNALLLGDSALYLCASSFLRAELINYGYTFGSGTRLTVV.